Presented here are 10 T cell receptor beta chains from one specimen sequenced in a study of cytomegalovirus exposure and HLA in healthy donors. The PCR was carried out with 60 Vbeta primers and 13 Jbeta primers. The protocol was immunoSEQ multiplex PCR, while the TCRdb copy is restricted to in-frame clones and leaves out a portion. This sample's clone table lists about 210,000 clones. Source material: PBMCs. These receptors originate from a woman between 25 and 40 years old in good health and CMV-seropositive.

The chain couples TRBV5-5 to TRBJ2-3; D may be TRBD1 (6 bases). The CDR3 length is 11 residues. Germline assignment: CDR1 SGHKS and CDR2 YYEKEE (reference sequence). V lost 6 bases to trimming and J lost 6 bases, with 8 bases between them. The DNA of the CDR3 is TGTGCCAGCACCCAGGGGGATACGCAGTATTTT. Amino acid sequence: CASTQGDTQYF.

V usage is TRBV7-2 and J usage is TRBJ1-1; D unclear. V dropped 2 bases and J dropped 8 bases, with 18 bases sitting between them. Germline V gene data show CDR1 as SGHTA and CDR2 as FQGNSA. CDR3 size: 15 residues. This chain's CDR3 is CASSLLLRGGSEAFF. In DNA form, the CDR3 reads TGTGCCAGCAGCTTACTTCTCCGGGGAGGCTCCGAAGCTTTCTTT.

This chain uses TRBV11-2 with TRBJ2-5; 7 nucleotides agree with TRBD2. Germline CDR1 SGHAT, CDR2 FQNNGV. This CDR3 is built from 14 residues. With V trimmed by 10 bases and J by 2 bases, 10 bases remained unmatched. In nucleotides, the CDR3 is TGTGCCACCCGACTAGCCTTATATCAAGAGACCCAGTACTTC. Residues: CATRLALYQETQYF.

The genes are TRBV18 and TRBJ2-7; TRBD1 matches at 7 bases. Germline loops: CDR1 KGHSH, CDR2 LQKENI. This CDR3 is 16 amino acids long. The V segment lost 0 bases and the J segment 6 bases; nucleotides outside the gene matches: 11. CDR3 sequence: CASSPPSRGQWGEQYF. As DNA, the CDR3 is TGTGCCAGCTCACCACCCTCGAGGGGGCAATGGGGCGAGCAGTACTTC.

The V gene is TRBV7-6, the J gene TRBJ1-2; D uncertain. Germline V gene data show CDR1 as SGHVS and CDR2 as FNYEAQ. The CDR3 runs to 18 residues. Trimming took off 2 bases at V and 4 bases at J, with 23 bases between the two ends. The CDR3 reads CASSLNAEARAGGYGYTF. CDR3 bases: TGTGCCAGCAGCTTAAATGCCGAGGCGCGCGCCGGCGGCTATGGCTACACCTTC.

The chain recombines TRBV2 with TRBJ2-5, with 12 nucleotides matching TRBD2. Germline V lookup: CDR1 SNHLY, CDR2 FYNNEI. The CDR3 runs to 16 residues. After removal of 3 bases from V and 5 bases from J, the junction contained 7 bases not matched to a gene. In DNA form, the CDR3 reads TGTGCCAGCAGTGAGGGTCTAGCGGGGGGGCGGGAGACCCAGTACTTC. Its translation is CASSEGLAGGRETQYF.

As regards this clone: The germline gene is not matched at one end of the junction; a read error may be the cause. CDR3 in amino acids: CGSRFSAGEVQPQHF. DNA for the CDR3: TGTGGCAGCAGATTCAGTGCAGGGGAAGTACAGCCCCAGCATTTT. The rearrangement links TRBV6-1 to TRBJ1-5; TRBD1 might be the D (6 bases). Germline CDR1 and CDR2: MNHNS and SASEGT. The CDR3 runs to 15 residues.

The chain recombines TRBV12-5 with TRBJ2-2, with D perhaps matching TRBD1 (5 bases). The CDR3 has 12 amino acids. The V end was cut by 5 bases, the J end by 5 bases, with 6 bases between. CDR1 and CDR2 (germline): LGHNT, FRNRAP. CDR3: CASGRQTGELFF. CDR3 DNA sequence: TGTGCTAGTGGTCGACAGACCGGGGAGCTGTTTTTT.

V gene TRBV29-1 combines with J gene TRBJ1-2; 8 bases agree with TRBD1. This CDR3 comprises 13 residues. Trimming removed 7 bases from V and 4 bases from J; junction bases left unmatched: 8. CDR1 is SQVTM, CDR2 ANQGSEA, per germline. The DNA of the CDR3 is TGCAGCGCCGAGACAGGGGCCCTCTATGGCTACACCTTC. Translation: CSAETGALYGYTF.

This rearrangement joins TRBV7-9 to TRBJ1-6; no reliable D call. Germline V lookup: CDR1 SEHNR, CDR2 FQNEAQ (reference sequence). CDR3 length: 12 residues. Trimming pared 1 base from V and 12 bases from J, leaving 7 bases between. The CDR3 reads CASSLVRRPLHF. DNA of the CDR3: TGTGCCAGCAGCTTAGTCAGAAGACCCCTCCACTTT. Using reference TRBV7-9 and TRBJ1-6 for the parts outside the CDR3, the full variable domain is DTGVSQNPRHKITKRGQNVTFRCDPISEHNRLYWYRQTLGQGPEFLTYFQNEAQLEKSRLLSDRFSAERPKGSFSTLEIQRTEQGDSAMYLCASSLVRRPLHFGNGTRLTVT.